This note documents a single TCR beta chain sequence. Its antigen has not been determined. Base qualities are missing; no much larger clone stands one base away. This specimen comes from a study of blood T cell repertoires in COVID-19 (dated by TCRdb to the early 2020s). For the wider study: Samples covering the acute and convalescent phases of COVID-19 were provided by collaborators in the United States, Italy and Spain. Samples came from the ongoing ImmuneRACE study (first 160 participants) plus 1,254 subjects from 6 global collaborators. Where available, HLA class I and class II types were obtained from metadata supplied by the sample provider rather than from assay-based typing. Deeply sampled blood TCRbeta repertoires from subjects exposed to, actively infected with, or recovered from COVID-19 were included in the dataset. Nearly every sample came with metadata listing a de-identified subject ID, COVID-19 status, age in years and sex. The material from the prospective study consisted of cDNA or gDNA derived from T cells, B-cell-depleted T cells, or PBMCs. The repertoires were released in a freely available public database intended as a resource for research on the immune response to SARS-CoV-2. What the authors observed across the whole study: Clinical and demographic metadata were provided uncurated, with the amount varying by source and participant.

The germline V gene (reference sequence) provides CDR1 MNHEY and CDR2 SMNVEV. The CDR3 runs 15 amino acids, cysteine and phenylalanine included. Just CDR3 DNA is preserved here, 45 bases in frame from base 1. Unmatched junction bases come to 7, with V trimmed by 4 bases and J by 5 bases. Each collaborating institution followed its own protocols to collect whole blood in K2EDTA tubes. For TCRbeta analysis, collaborators shipped samples as frozen whole blood, isolated PBMCs, or DNA extracted from either of those sample types. TCRbeta CDR3 regions were amplified from genomic DNA using the immunoSEQ Assay, a bias-controlled multiplex PCR. Processing in the source paper ran as follows. The number of nucleated cells in each sample was estimated from the amplification of reference gene primers within the assay. To quantify the absolute abundance of each unique TCRbeta CDR3 rearrangement, sequence reads were collapsed and filtered. For each sample, productive Simpson clonality was calculated as the square root of Simpson's diversity index over productive rearrangements. Entries here come from immuneACCESS through TCRdb and include only in-frame sequences with V and J called. Some clones fail to appear in such tables; in the studies checked, an unresolved V gene covers under half of the shortfall, and the cause of the remainder is unknown. V, J and clone size are taken as reported in that table, and D and trimming were inferred from the DNA itself. The sample profile shows approximately 280,000 clones; roughly 85% of them were found once. The ten largest clones add up to approximately 5.1% of the sample.

The sequenced material came from peripheral blood. This receptor was taken from a man aged 45-60 years with active or convalescent COVID-19. The rearrangement joined TRBV27 to TRBJ1-5; a stretch of 8 junction bases matches TRBD1. The base sequence is TGTGCCAGCAGTTCAACGACAGGGGCGGATCAGCCCCAGCATTTT. This encodes CASSSTTGADQPQHF.